Presented here are 13 T cell receptor beta chains from one specimen sequenced in a study of blood T cell repertoires in COVID-19. Using immunoSEQ multiplex PCR, the repertoire was profiled, and TCRdb retains in-frame clones only, with some absent. The table records roughly 92,000 clones, 90% of them present only once. The sequenced sample was peripheral blood. These receptor sequences come from a man aged 45 to 65 with acute or convalescent COVID-19.

This chain joins TRBV18 and TRBJ2-7; 8 bases line up with TRBD1. The CDR3 length is 15 residues. Germline CDR1 is KGHSH and CDR2 is LQKENI. The junction had 9 bases not matched to a gene; V was cut back by 6 bases and J by 2 bases. This CDR3 reads CASSSGGTGAYEQYF. DNA of the CDR3: TGTGCCAGCTCCTCCGGAGGGACAGGAGCCTACGAGCAGTACTTC. The entire variable domain, with the rest obtained from reference TRBV18 and TRBJ2-7, is as follows: NAGVMQNPRHLVRRRGQEARLRCSPMKGHSHVYWYRQLPEEGLKFMVYLQKENIIDESGMPKERFSAEFPKEGPSILRIQQVVRGDSAAYFCASSSGGTGAYEQYFGPGTRLTVT.

The chain combines TRBV30 with TRBJ1-2, with D possibly matching TRBD1 (5 bases). The CDR3 sequence is 15 residues long. CDR1 and CDR2 (germline): GTSNPN, SVGIG (reference sequence). Deletions cut 7 bases from V and 8 bases from J, with 26 bases between. The CDR3 protein is CAFNFDSLGLYGYTF. In nucleotides, the CDR3 is TGTGCCTTCAATTTTGACAGCTTAGGGTTATACGGCTACACCTTC.

This chain joins TRBV24-1 and TRBJ2-3; a weak D match, TRBD1 (6 bases). The germline gives CDR1 KGHDR, CDR2 SFDVKD. There are 16 residues in the CDR3. The ends were cut back, 3 bases at V and 2 bases at J, with 14 bases in the middle. CDR3 loop: CATSDPQGFPTDTQYF. The CDR3 DNA reads TGTGCCACCAGTGATCCACAGGGTTTCCCCACAGATACGCAGTATTTT.

This clone appeared a single time. J is TRBJ2-7 and V is TRBV18, with D maybe TRBD1 (6 bases). Germline V gene sequence: CDR1 KGHSH, CDR2 LQKENI. The CDR3 loop spans 16 amino acids. V gave up 6 bases and J gave up 6 bases, with 24 bases separating them. CDR3 sequence reads: CASSQTVPGGEGEQYF. DNA of the CDR3: TGTGCCAGCTCGCAGACTGTACCTGGGGGCGAAGGCGAGCAGTACTTC.

V is TRBV11-2 and J is TRBJ1-1; TRBD1 might be the D (5 bases). CDR1 is SGHAT and CDR2 is FQNNGV in the germline V gene. V was shortened by 0 bases and J by 1 base, with 6 bases between the two germline ends. This CDR3 has 14 residues. CDR3 coding DNA: TGTGCCAGCAGCTTAGAGGGGGGGAACACTGAAGCTTTCTTT. Translated, it gives CASSLEGGNTEAFF.

The J gene is TRBJ2-5, the V gene TRBV5-1; D possibly corresponds to TRBD1 (5 bases). This CDR3 comprises 14 residues. Germline V gene sequence: CDR1 SGHRS, CDR2 YFSETQ. The V and J ends lost 4 bases and 2 bases respectively, with 12 bases between them. CDR3 sequence: CASSPGPFQETQYF. The CDR3 DNA reads as TGCGCCAGCAGCCCAGGGCCCTTTCAAGAGACCCAGTACTTC.

The rearrangement links TRBV5-4 to TRBJ2-4; 7 bases fit TRBD2. The germline V gene has CDR1 SGHNT and CDR2 YYREEE (reference sequence). This CDR3 has 16 residues. Unmatched junction bases numbered 3, after V lost 0 bases and J lost 0 bases. The CDR3 bases are TGTGCCAGCAGCTTGGCCTCGGGGGGAGCCAAAAACATTCAGTACTTC. Protein product: CASSLASGGAKNIQYF.

This chain joins TRBV7-8 and TRBJ2-5; 10 bases match TRBD2. J was trimmed by 4 bases and V by 2 bases; bases with no gene match: 13. The CDR3 loop spans 18 amino acids. Germline lookup yields CDR1 SGHVS and CDR2 FQNEAQ. The CDR3: CASSLYTSGRANRETQYF. The CDR3 coding sequence is TGTGCCAGCAGCTTATATACCAGCGGGAGGGCTAATCGAGAGACCCAGTACTTC.

The V gene is TRBV7-6, the J gene TRBJ2-7; a possible D gene is TRBD2 (5 bases). Germline CDR1 is SGHVS and CDR2 is FNYEAQ. Trimming shortened V by 5 bases and J by 5 bases, and 16 bases separated the two germline ends. The CDR3 loop spans 14 amino acids. In nucleotides, the CDR3 is TGTGCCAGCAGCCGGAGGCCAAGAGGCGACGAGCAGTACTTC. Its translation is CASSRRPRGDEQYF.

The chain uses TRBV10-2 and TRBJ2-1; TRBD2 matches 8 bases. J was trimmed by 4 bases and V by 4 bases; bases with no gene match: 9. Germline CDR1 reads WSHSY; CDR2 reads SAAADI. CDR3 length: 16 residues. The chain's CDR3 is CASSGPVAGWYNEQFF. The CDR3 nucleotides are TGCGCCAGCAGTGGTCCGGTAGCGGGATGGTACAATGAGCAGTTCTTC.

The chain recombines TRBV6-5 with TRBJ2-1; 11 nucleotides align to TRBD2. The ends lost 6 bases at V and 8 bases at J; junction bases unmatched: 9. Germline V CDR1 and CDR2: MNHEY, SVGAGI. The CDR3 spans 15 residues. The CDR3: CASRQLAGDHYEQFF. The CDR3, as DNA: TGTGCCAGCAGACAACTAGCGGGAGATCACTATGAGCAGTTCTTC.

The V gene is TRBV7-9, the J gene TRBJ2-5; TRBD1 is a possible D gene (6 bases). There are 15 residues in the CDR3. From germline, CDR1 is SEHNR and CDR2 FQNEAQ (reference sequence). The V end lost 5 bases, the J end lost 2 bases, and 15 bases lay between the germline ends. CDR3 protein: CASSDSYGQQETQYF. The CDR3 coding sequence is TGTGCCAGCAGCGATAGCTATGGACAGCAAGAGACCCAGTACTTC.

The chain joins TRBV19 to TRBJ1-3; no firm D call. The CDR3 is made up of 15 amino acids. The V end was cut by 0 bases, the J end by 0 bases, with 6 bases between. Germline V gene lookup returns CDR1 LNHDA and CDR2 SQIVND (reference sequence). CDR3 DNA sequence: TGTGCCAGTAGTATAGACGCGAGCTCTGGAAACACCATATATTTT. This sequence encodes CASSIDASSGNTIYF.